Each of the 5 T cell receptor beta chains below was sequenced from the same sample in a study of T cells in Graves' hyperthyroidism and ophthalmopathy. What was amplified from RNA transcripts were TCR beta CDR3 regions. First-round RT-PCR targeting the TCR CDR3 was performed with the HTBI primer set. TCRdb re-called the multiplex PCR reads through MiXCR, storing one row per CDR3 protein. This sample yields hundreds of thousands of distinct CDR3 sequences, of which roughly 14% are seen a single time; over 3.5% belongs to the top ten. The sequencing sample was made of blood. These receptors came from a woman between 35 and 50 years old with Graves' ophthalmopathy.

This chain uses TRBV11-1 with TRBJ2-2; 14 nucleotides line up with TRBD2. The CDR3 contains 17 residues. The trim removed 4 bases at V and 5 bases at J, leaving 6 bases unmatched. Germline V CDR1 and CDR2: SGHAT, FQDESV (reference sequence). The CDR3 DNA is TGTGCCAGCAGCTCGGGACTAGCGGGAGTTCGGACCGGGGAGCTGTTTTTT. Protein: CASSSGLAGVRTGELFF.

The gene calls are TRBV3-1 and TRBJ2-5, with a tentative D call TRBD2 (6 bases). The V end lost 5 bases, the J end lost 5 bases, and 18 bases lay between the germline ends. Germline CDR1 LGHDT, CDR2 YNNKEL (reference sequence). The CDR3 loop spans 15 amino acids. CDR3 in amino acids: CASSLGLTPGETQYF. The CDR3 bases are TGTGCCAGCAGCTTAGGACTAACCCCGGGGGAGACCCAGTACTTC.

This clonotype appeared many times. The chain is built from TRBV11-2 and TRBJ2-7, with 8 bases lining up with TRBD1. The CDR3 sequence is 16 residues long. Unmatched junction bases numbered 11, after V lost 3 bases and J lost 4 bases. Per germline, CDR1 SGHAT and CDR2 FQNNGV. This CDR3 reads CASSLGQVVLGYEQYF. The CDR3 DNA is TGTGCCAGCAGCTTGGGACAGGTGGTTTTAGGTTACGAGCAGTACTTC.

The rearrangement links TRBV13 to TRBJ1-1; no reliable D call. V lost 10 bases to trimming and J lost 4 bases, with 16 bases between them. CDR1 is PRHDT and CDR2 is FYEKMQ in the germline V gene (reference sequence). The CDR3 totals 13 residues. The CDR3 is CATSEGLSTEAFF. CDR3 sequence (DNA): TGTGCCACCAGTGAAGGACTTAGCACTGAAGCTTTCTTT. Drawing the rest from reference TRBV13 and TRBJ1-1, the complete variable domain is AAGVIQSPRHLIKEKRETATLKCYPIPRHDTVYWYQQGPGQDPQFLISFYEKMQSDKGSIPDRFSAQQFSDYHSELNMSSLELGDSALYFCATSEGLSTEAFFGQGTRLTVV.

This clonotype was recorded at least ten times. This sequence joins TRBV20-1 and TRBJ2-2; TRBD2 matches 12 bases. Germline CDR1 reads DFQATT; CDR2 reads SNEGSKA (reference sequence). The length of the CDR3 is 20 residues. Trimming removed 2 bases from V and 0 bases from J; junction bases left unmatched: 13. The CDR3 loop reads CSARLTGLAGGNSNTGELFF. The CDR3 DNA reads TGCAGTGCTAGACTTACGGGACTAGCGGGTGGAAATTCGAACACCGGGGAGCTGTTTTTT.